This TCR beta chain was obtained from a study of beta chain features in type 1 diabetes. The study's findings and limits: Researchers reported that naive, central memory and Treg TCRB repertoires appeared more similar in patients than in healthy donors. Moderately but significantly shorter TCRB CDR3s were found in Type 1 diabetes patients in all four CD4+ subsets.

Isolated RNA was reverse transcribed in full, so expressed TCRB transcripts were sequenced. Mean read depth for naive, central memory and regulatory T cell samples was around 3.5 million reads. Sequencing was performed with immunoSEQ multiplex PCR; in TCRdb, only in-frame clones are kept and a portion is missing. There are 300,000 to 450,000 clones in the sample; 10% to 15% occur only once, and 0.01% lies in the top ten. The CDR3 runs to 13 residues. The V and J ends lost 0 bases and 6 bases respectively, with 6 bases between them. The germline V gene has CDR1 LGHNA and CDR2 YSLEER. Sorted CD4+ subsets: naive, central memory, regulatory, stem cell-like memory (CD45RO/CCR7/CD25/CD127/CD95/CD27 panel). Only a few counts were recorded for this clone. Antigen: not known.

This chain links TRBV4-3 with TRBJ2-4, with a weak D call TRBD2 (5 bases). The sequence came from a woman aged 18-29 years with type 1 diabetes. Sequencing used naive CD4+ T cells from blood. The CDR3 region has the DNA TGCGCCAGCAGCCAAGAAGAGGGAAACATTCAGTACTTC. Encoded protein: CASSQEEGNIQYF.